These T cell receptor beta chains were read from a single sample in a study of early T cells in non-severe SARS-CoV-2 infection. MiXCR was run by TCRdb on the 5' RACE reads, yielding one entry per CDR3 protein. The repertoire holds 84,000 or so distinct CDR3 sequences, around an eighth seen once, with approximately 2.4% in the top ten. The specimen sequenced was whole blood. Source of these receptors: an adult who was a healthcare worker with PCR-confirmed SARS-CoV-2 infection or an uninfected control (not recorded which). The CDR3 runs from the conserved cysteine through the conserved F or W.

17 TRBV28 CASSTPLTSGGGDTQYF
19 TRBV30 CAWKSRTGGLLSSYNEQFF
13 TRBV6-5 CASSSPGSKRAFF
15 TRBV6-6 CASSSGQGGNQPQHF
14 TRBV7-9 CASTLPGTIYEQFF
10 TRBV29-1 CSVEAGEQYF
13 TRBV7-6 CASSPRPSYEQYF
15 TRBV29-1 CSVEDRTRGTYEQYF
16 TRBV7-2 CASSLSSSGGQETQYF
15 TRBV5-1 CASSRMSGLAYEQYF